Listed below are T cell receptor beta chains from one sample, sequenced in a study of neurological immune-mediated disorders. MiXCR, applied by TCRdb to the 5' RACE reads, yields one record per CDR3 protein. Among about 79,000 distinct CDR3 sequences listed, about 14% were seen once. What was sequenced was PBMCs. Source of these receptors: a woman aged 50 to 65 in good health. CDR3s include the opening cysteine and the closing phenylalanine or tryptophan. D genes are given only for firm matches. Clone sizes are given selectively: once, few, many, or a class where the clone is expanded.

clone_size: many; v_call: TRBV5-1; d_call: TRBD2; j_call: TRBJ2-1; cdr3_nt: TGCGCCAGCAGCAAGGCTAGCGGGAACAATGAGCAGTTCTTC; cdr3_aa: CASSKASGNNEQFF
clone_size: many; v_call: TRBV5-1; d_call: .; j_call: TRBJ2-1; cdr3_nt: TGCGCCAGCAGCTTCGCCGAAGCAAGCTCCTACAATGAGCAGTTCTTC; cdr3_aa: CASSFAEASSYNEQFF
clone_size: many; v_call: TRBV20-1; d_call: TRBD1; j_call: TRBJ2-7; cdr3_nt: TGCAGTGCTCCTATACCGGGACAGCCTCAGAAAATATACTTC; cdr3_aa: CSAPIPGQPQKIYF
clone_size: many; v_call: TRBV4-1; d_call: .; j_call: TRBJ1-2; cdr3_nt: TGCGCCAGCAGCCAAAGTGACATTCGGGGGTATGGCTACACCTTC; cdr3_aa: CASSQSDIRGYGYTF
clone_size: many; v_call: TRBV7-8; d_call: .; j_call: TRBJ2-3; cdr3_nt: TGTGCCAGCAGCTTAGGCCGTACAGATACGCAGTATTTT; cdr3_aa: CASSLGRTDTQYF
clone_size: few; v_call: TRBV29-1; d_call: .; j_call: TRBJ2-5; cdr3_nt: TGCAGCGTGGGGGAGCGGGAGACCCAGTACTTC; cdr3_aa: CSVGERETQYF
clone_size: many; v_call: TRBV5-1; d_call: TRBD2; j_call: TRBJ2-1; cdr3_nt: TGCGCCAGCAGCTTGGCCGGGACTAGCGGATATGAGCAGTTCTTC; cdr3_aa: CASSLAGTSGYEQFF
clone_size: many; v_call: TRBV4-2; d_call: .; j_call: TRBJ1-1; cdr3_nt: TGTGCCAGCACCTCAGACGGCGAAGCTTTCTTT; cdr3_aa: CASTSDGEAFF
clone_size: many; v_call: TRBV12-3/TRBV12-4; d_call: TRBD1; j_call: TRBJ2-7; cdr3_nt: TGTGCCAGTACCCGCGGGACAGGGGACGAGCAGTACTTC; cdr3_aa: CASTRGTGDEQYF
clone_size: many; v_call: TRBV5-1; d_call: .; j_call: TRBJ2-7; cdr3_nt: TGCGCCAGCAGCTTGCAGGGATCGGTCTACGAGCAGTACTTC; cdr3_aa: CASSLQGSVYEQYF
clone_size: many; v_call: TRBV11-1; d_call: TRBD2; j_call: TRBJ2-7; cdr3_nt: TGTGCCAGCAGCTGGACTAGTGGAACCTACGAGCAGTACTTC; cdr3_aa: CASSWTSGTYEQYF
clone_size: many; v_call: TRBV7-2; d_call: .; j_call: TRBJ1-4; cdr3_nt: TGTGCCAGCAGCTCTTCCGCCGGTGAAAAACTGTTTTTT; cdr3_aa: CASSSSAGEKLFF
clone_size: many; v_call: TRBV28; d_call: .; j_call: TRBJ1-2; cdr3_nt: TGTGCCAGCAGTTTAGGGCAGGCCGACGTTTATGGCTACACCTTC; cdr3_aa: CASSLGQADVYGYTF
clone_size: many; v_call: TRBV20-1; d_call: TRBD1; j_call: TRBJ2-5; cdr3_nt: TGCAGTGCTAGAGACACGACAGGGCCGGGGACCCAGTACTTC; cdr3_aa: CSARDTTGPGTQYF
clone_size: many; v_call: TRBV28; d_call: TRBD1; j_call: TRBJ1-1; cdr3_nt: TGTGCCAGCCTCGGACAGGGGAGAGCTGAAGCTTTCTTT; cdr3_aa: CASLGQGRAEAFF
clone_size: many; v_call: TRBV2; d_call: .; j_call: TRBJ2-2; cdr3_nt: TGTGCCAGCAGTGAACTGGGGGCTTATAACACCGGGGAGCTGTTTTTT; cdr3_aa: CASSELGAYNTGELFF
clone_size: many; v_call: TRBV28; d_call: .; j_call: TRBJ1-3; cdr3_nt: TGTGCCAGCAGCCTACCGATCACTGGAAACACCATATATTTT; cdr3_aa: CASSLPITGNTIYF
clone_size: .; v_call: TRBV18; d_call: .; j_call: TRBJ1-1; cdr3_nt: TGTACCAGCTCACGCGACAGCCAGCTCGCTTTATTT; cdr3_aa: CTSSRDSQLALF
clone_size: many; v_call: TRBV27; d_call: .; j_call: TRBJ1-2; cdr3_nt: TGTGCCAGCAGTAACGGGGACCGTCTAAACTATGGCTACACCTTC; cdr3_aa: CASSNGDRLNYGYTF
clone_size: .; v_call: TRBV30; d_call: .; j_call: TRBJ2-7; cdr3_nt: TGTGCCTGGAGTGTCGTCTACGAGCAGTACTTC; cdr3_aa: CAWSVVYEQYF
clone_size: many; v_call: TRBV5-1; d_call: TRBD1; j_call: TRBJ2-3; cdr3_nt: TGCGCCAGCAGGGGACAGATTAGCACAGATACGCAGTATTTT; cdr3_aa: CASRGQISTDTQYF
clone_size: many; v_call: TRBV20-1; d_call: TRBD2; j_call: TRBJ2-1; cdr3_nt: TGCAGTGCTAGCCGACTAGCGGCGAGCTCCTACAATGAGCAGTTCTTC; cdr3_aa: CSASRLAASSYNEQFF
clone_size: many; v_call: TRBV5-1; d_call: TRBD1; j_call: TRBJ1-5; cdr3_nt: TGCGCCAGCAGCTTGGGACAGGGCCCCAATCAGCCCCAGCATTTT; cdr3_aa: CASSLGQGPNQPQHF
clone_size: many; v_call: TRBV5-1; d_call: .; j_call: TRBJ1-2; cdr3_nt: TGCGCCAGCAGCCCCGGGACGGGCGGTTATGGCTACACCTTC; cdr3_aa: CASSPGTGGYGYTF
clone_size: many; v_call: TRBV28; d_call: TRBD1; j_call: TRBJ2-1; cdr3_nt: TGTGCCAGCACCCTCAGATCCAGGGGGTGGAGTGAGCAGTTCTTC; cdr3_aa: CASTLRSRGWSEQFF
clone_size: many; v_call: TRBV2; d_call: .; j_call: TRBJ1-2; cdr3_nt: TGTGCCAGCCACTATTCCGTCTCGGGCTACACCTTC; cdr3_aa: CASHYSVSGYTF
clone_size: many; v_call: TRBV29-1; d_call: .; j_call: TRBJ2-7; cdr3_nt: TGCAGCGGCGGACACTCCTACGAGCAGTACTTC; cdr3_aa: CSGGHSYEQYF